This record looks at one T cell receptor beta chain sequence and its context. The antigen is undetermined. The sample comes from a study of cytomegalovirus exposure and HLA in healthy donors. Study summary: The approximately 120 validation repertoires, a later analysis reported, used the same platform as the approximately 700 first-cohort repertoires.

Clones were read by immunoSEQ multiplex PCR, and TCRdb kept only the in-frame ones, dropping some. The sample yields about 57,000 clones, over 85% seen once. Broader study findings: Published work reported that the classifier diagnosed cytomegalovirus status with high specificity and sensitivity. Altogether, 170 or so TCR beta chains were recorded as cytomegalovirus-associated.

Among the 90 to 150 subjects of the validation cohort, separate from the 666-subject first cohort, were the donors. The receptor was derived from a woman aged 18-29 years in good health and CMV-seronegative. The sample comprised PBMCs.

The chain's CDR3 is CASRDKADGANVLTF. Here the CDR3 DNA reads TGTGCCAGCAGGGACAAGGCCGATGGGGCCAACGTCCTGACTTTC. The chain has TRBV6-1 and TRBJ2-6, with D possibly matching TRBD1 (5 bases). Trimming removed 6 bases from V and 3 bases from J, with 12 bases in between. There are 15 residues in the CDR3. Germline CDR1 and CDR2: MNHNS and SASEGT.